One sample yielded the 25 T cell receptor beta chains listed below, sequenced in a study of T cells in Graves' hyperthyroidism and ophthalmopathy. Regions amplified from RNA transcripts were the TCR beta CDR3 regions. Initially, a first-round RT-PCR of the TCR CDR3 employed the HTBI primer set. TCRdb passed the multiplex PCR reads through MiXCR, listing each CDR3 protein once. The table shows 300,000 to 400,000 distinct CDR3 sequences, with 20% to 25% occurring only once. The sample comprised blood. These receptors were obtained from a woman in her 50s with Graves' hyperthyroidism.

A few counts support this clonotype. The chain has TRBV6-2 or TRBV6-3 and TRBJ1-1, with TRBD1 identical over 7 bases. Trimming removed 9 bases from V and 0 bases from J; junction bases left unmatched: 7. From germline, CDR1 is MNHEY and CDR2 SVGEGT. The CDR3 consists of 14 residues. This chain's CDR3 is CASLKQGLNTEAFF. The CDR3 DNA reads TGTGCCAGTCTGAAACAGGGGTTGAACACTGAAGCTTTCTTT.

This clonotype was seen ten or more times. This chain joins TRBV5-1 and TRBJ2-3, with 10 positions matching TRBD2. CDR3 length equals 16 residues. CDR1 is SGHRS, CDR2 YFSETQ, per germline. Trimming took 1 base from V and 5 from J; bases not matched to a gene: 7. The CDR3 reads CASSLSRASGRDTQYF. The CDR3 DNA is TGCGCCAGCAGCTTGAGCCGGGCTAGCGGGAGAGATACGCAGTATTTT. Using reference TRBV5-1 and TRBJ2-3 for the parts outside the CDR3, the full variable domain is KAGVTQTPRYLIKTRGQQVTLSCSPISGHRSVSWYQQTPGQGLQFLFEYFSETQRNKGNFPGRFSGRQFSNSRSEMNVSTLELGDSALYLCASSLSRASGRDTQYFGPGTRLTVL.

This clonotype was observed at least ten times. CDR3 residues: CASSINRGRNTEAFF. The CDR3 DNA reads as TGTGCCAGTAGTATAAACAGGGGGCGGAACACTGAAGCTTTCTTT. V is TRBV19 and J is TRBJ1-1; 9 bases are a match to TRBD1. Germline-derived CDR1 and CDR2 are LNHDA and SQIVND (reference sequence). J gave up 1 base and V 2 bases, and 2 bases lay outside the gene matches. This CDR3 has 15 amino acids.

In this sample, this clonotype turned up a few times. CDR3 protein: CASIRQASTDTQYF. The CDR3 coding sequence is TGTGCCAGCATAAGACAGGCGAGCACAGATACGCAGTATTTT. This sequence joins TRBV2 and TRBJ2-3, with TRBD1 as a possible D gene (6 bases). Trimming cost V 7 bases and J 0 bases, with 11 bases left between them. Germline V gives CDR1 SNHLY, CDR2 FYNNEI. The CDR3 runs to 14 residues.

J is TRBJ2-1 and V is TRBV11-3; a possible D gene is TRBD2 (5 bases). V was shortened by 0 bases and J by 10 bases, with 10 bases between the two germline ends. The CDR3 totals 13 residues. The germline gives CDR1 SGHNT, CDR2 YENEEA. DNA of the CDR3: TGTGCCAGCAGCTTAGAAGGTAGCGTAGAGCAGTTCTTC. Protein: CASSLEGSVEQFF.

The chain carries TRBV30 and TRBJ1-2; D unclear. V was clipped by 4 bases and J by 2 bases, with 11 bases between them. Per the germline V gene, CDR1 is GTSNPN and CDR2 is SVGIG (reference sequence). This CDR3 comprises 13 residues. CDR3 nucleotides: TGTGCCTGGACCTCGACACGGAACTATGGCTACACCTTC. Translating it yields CAWTSTRNYGYTF.

This clonotype was counted at least ten times. The chain uses TRBV11-3 and TRBJ2-7, with TRBD1 identical over 8 bases. The CDR3 is 14 amino acids. The V segment lost 5 bases and the J segment 2 bases; nucleotides outside the gene matches: 5. CDR1 is SGHNT and CDR2 is YENEEA in the germline V gene. CDR3 sequence reads: CASSPHRGTYEQYF. The CDR3 DNA follows: TGTGCCAGCAGCCCCCACAGGGGGACCTACGAGCAGTACTTC.

The chain employs TRBV7-9 and TRBJ2-3; D perhaps matches TRBD2 (5 bases). Trimming took off 3 bases at V and 4 bases at J, with 11 bases between the two ends. From germline, CDR1 is SEHNR and CDR2 FQNEAQ (reference sequence). The CDR3 is 14 residues long. The CDR3, as DNA: TGTGCCAGCAGCTTCGGACTTGATTCAGATACGCAGTATTTT. It translates to CASSFGLDSDTQYF.

The V call is TRBV29-1, the J call TRBJ1-1; D gene ambiguous. This CDR3 contains 13 residues. Germline CDR1 is SQVTM and CDR2 is ANQGSEA. With 7 bases removed from V and 5 bases from J, the gap between germline ends came to 17 bases. The CDR3 protein is CSAWVWGGTEAFF. The CDR3 nucleotides read TGCAGCGCCTGGGTGTGGGGAGGAACTGAAGCTTTCTTT.

This clonotype was counted once. The chain joins TRBV20-1 to TRBJ2-7, with 7 positions matching TRBD1. V was pared by 3 bases and J by 3 bases, with 11 bases of the junction left unmatched. Per germline, CDR1 DFQATT and CDR2 SNEGSKA (reference sequence). The CDR3 is made up of 15 amino acids. This chain's CDR3 is CSASSTGEVDYEQYF. As DNA, the CDR3 is TGCAGTGCTAGTAGTACAGGGGAAGTGGACTACGAGCAGTACTTC.

This clonotype was observed a handful of times. The V gene is TRBV15, the J gene TRBJ2-7; the D gene could be TRBD1 or TRBD2 (5 bases each). V was trimmed by 3 bases and J by 3 bases, leaving 12 bases between them. CDR1 and CDR2 from the germline V gene are LNHNV and YYDKDF (reference sequence). This CDR3 is 14 amino acids long. CDR3 region: CATSSPGRSYEQYF. The DNA for the CDR3 is TGTGCCACCAGCAGCCCGGGACGGAGCTACGAGCAGTACTTC.

The V call is TRBV14, the J call TRBJ2-2; D uncertain. Trimming shortened V by 0 bases and J by 0 bases, and 8 bases separated the two germline ends. Germline V gene lookup returns CDR1 SGHDN and CDR2 FVKESK. The CDR3 has 16 residues. CDR3 amino acids: CASSQDPGPNTGELFF. As DNA, the CDR3 is TGTGCCAGCAGCCAAGATCCAGGACCGAACACCGGGGAGCTGTTTTTT.

The sample holds many counts of this clonotype. The chain recombines TRBV19 with TRBJ2-2; 7 nucleotides line up with TRBD1. Germline-derived CDR1 and CDR2 are LNHDA and SQIVND (reference sequence). The CDR3 is 14 residues long. V shed 5 bases, J shed 6 bases, and the junction held 6 bases outside the gene matches. The DNA of the CDR3 is TGTGCCAGTAGTCCCGACAGGGCCTCCGGGGAGCTGTTTTTT. Encoded protein: CASSPDRASGELFF.

This clonotype was counted at least ten times. The CDR3 DNA is TGTGCTAGTGGTTTGAACAGGGTCGCATCCTCCTACGAGCAGTACTTC. Translated, it gives CASGLNRVASSYEQYF. The rearrangement joins TRBV12-5 to TRBJ2-7; D perhaps matches TRBD1 (6 bases). V was cut by 2 bases and J by 0 bases, with 14 bases left in between. Germline V gene sequence: CDR1 LGHNT, CDR2 FRNRAP. This CDR3 spans 16 amino acids.

This clonotype showed up just a few times. The chain has TRBV6-1 and TRBJ2-4; tentatively, D is TRBD1 or TRBD2 (6 bases each). CDR1 is MNHNS and CDR2 is SASEGT in the germline V gene. CDR3 length: 16 amino acids. V lost 6 bases to trimming and J lost 0 bases, with 15 bases between them. In DNA form, the CDR3 reads TGTGCCAGCAGCTCGACCGGGGGCATAGCCAAAAACATTCAGTACTTC. It translates to CASSSTGGIAKNIQYF.

In its sample, this clonotype was seen many times. The V gene is TRBV7-2, the J gene TRBJ1-5; 9 bases are a match to TRBD1. This CDR3 contains 15 residues. J lost 4 bases, V lost 5 bases, and 6 bases had no gene match. Germline CDR1 is SGHTA and CDR2 is FQGNSA. Here the CDR3 DNA reads TGTGCCAGCAGCATACGGACAGGGGAGAATCAGCCCCAGCATTTT. Its protein product is CASSIRTGENQPQHF. Variable domain in full (rest from reference TRBV7-2 and TRBJ1-5): GAGVSQSPSNKVTEKGKDVELRCDPISGHTALYWYRQSLGQGLEFLIYFQGNSAPDKSGLPSDRFSAERTGGSVSTLTIQRTQQEDSAVYLCASSIRTGENQPQHFGDGTRLSIL.

In DNA form, the CDR3 reads TGTGCCAGCAGCGTAACAGGGGTCTACGAGCAGTACTTC. Translation: CASSVTGVYEQYF. V and J are TRBV11-3 and TRBJ2-7, with 7 nucleotides matching TRBD1. The germline V gene encodes CDR1 SGHNT and CDR2 YENEEA. The CDR3 has 13 amino acids. V gave up 5 bases and J gave up 3 bases; unmatched junction bases: 4.

The table lists this clonotype with a few counts. J is TRBJ1-5 and V is TRBV4-1; 7 nucleotides match TRBD1. The CDR3 length is 16 residues. Germline CDR1 and CDR2: MGHRA and YSYEKL. With V trimmed by 3 bases and J by 3 bases, 8 bases remained unmatched. CDR3 DNA: TGCGCCAGCAGCCAGGTAGACAGGGCTGACAATCAGCCCCAGCATTTT. Its translation is CASSQVDRADNQPQHF.

Many counts were recorded for this clonotype. This chain uses TRBV3-1 with TRBJ2-3; D remains unclear. Germline CDR1 is LGHDT and CDR2 is YNNKEL (reference sequence). Trimming stripped 4 bases from V and 6 bases from J, with 11 bases between. The CDR3 totals 13 residues. The CDR3 protein is CASSRYRSDTQYF. The CDR3 DNA reads TGTGCCAGCAGCCGATACAGATCGGATACGCAGTATTTT.

This clonotype was recorded many times. The V gene is TRBV12-3 or TRBV12-4, the J gene TRBJ1-6, with a tentative D call TRBD1 (6 bases). Trimming took off 4 bases at V and 8 bases at J, with 9 bases between the two ends. The CDR3 covers 13 residues. CDR3 sequence: CASSSQGHSPLHF. CDR3 coding DNA: TGTGCCAGCAGTTCACAGGGACATTCACCCCTCCACTTT.

The J gene is TRBJ1-2, the V gene TRBV2, with D perhaps matching TRBD1 (6 bases). In germline, CDR1 is SNHLY, CDR2 FYNNEI. V was clipped by 5 bases and J by 0 bases, with 16 bases between them. The CDR3 is 16 residues long. The CDR3 here is CASSPFSGVSNYGYTF. The CDR3 DNA reads TGTGCCAGCAGTCCTTTCTCAGGGGTTTCTAACTATGGCTACACCTTC.

The genes are TRBV4-1 and TRBJ1-2, with 8 bases aligning to TRBD1. The CDR3 has 16 residues. Trimming cost V 3 bases and J 0 bases; bases outside gene matches: 6. Per the germline V gene, CDR1 is MGHRA and CDR2 is YSYEKL. The CDR3 bases are TGCGCCAGCAGCCAGGACAGGGATGGAGCTAACTATGGCTACACCTTC. This codes for CASSQDRDGANYGYTF.

The chain is built from TRBV6-1 and TRBJ2-5; 15 positions agree with TRBD2. The CDR3 totals 17 residues. In germline, CDR1 is MNHNS, CDR2 SASEGT. Trimming at V came to 3 bases and at J to 1 base, leaving 3 bases not matched to a gene. CDR3 in DNA: TGTGCCAGCAGTGACTGGACTAGCGGGAGGGTCCAAGAGACCCAGTACTTC. This gives the protein CASSDWTSGRVQETQYF.

This clonotype was observed at least ten times. This chain joins TRBV11-3 and TRBJ2-3; TRBD1 matches at 11 bases. This CDR3 has 15 amino acids. V gave up 5 bases and J gave up 3 bases; unmatched junction bases: 4. Germline loops: CDR1 SGHNT, CDR2 YENEEA. CDR3 bases: TGTGCCAGCAGCCCACGGGACAGGGGGACAGATACGCAGTATTTT. Encoded protein: CASSPRDRGTDTQYF.

The V and J genes are TRBV18 and TRBJ2-1; 9 positions agree with TRBD1. V lost 3 bases, J lost 5 bases, and 5 bases stayed unmatched. There are 15 residues in the CDR3. Germline V gene data show CDR1 as KGHSH and CDR2 as LQKENI. CDR3 sequence reads: CASSPRTGAHNEQFF. The CDR3 DNA reads as TGTGCCAGCTCACCCCGGACAGGGGCCCACAATGAGCAGTTCTTC.